This is a list of T cell receptor beta chains from one sample in a study of OX40 agonist ivuxolimab in advanced cancers. Sequenced by immunoSEQ multiplex PCR; TCRdb stores in-frame clones only, minus some. The sample has about 20,000 clones; approximately 85% are singletons. The sample was CD4+ or CD8+ T cells sorted from blood, taken in a trial of the OX40 agonist ivuxolimab. Receptors were obtained from an adult with an advanced solid tumor such as melanoma, head and neck, liver or kidney cancer. Each CDR3 is given with its conserved first and last residue. The D gene is left open where the match is weak. The listing skips clone size in some rows; elsewhere it reads once, few, many or a size class.

clone_size j_call d_call v_call cdr3_aa cdr3_nt
NA TRBJ2-7 TRBD2 TRBV5-1 CASSLGLAGAYEQYF TGCGCCAGCAGCTTGGGACTAGCGGGGGCCTACGAGCAGTACTTC
NA TRBJ1-4 NA TRBV4-1 CASIKVLGGGEKLFF TGCGCCAGCATTAAAGTTTTGGGAGGAGGTGAAAAACTGTTTTTT
NA TRBJ1-1 NA TRBV14 CASSAGRGTEAFF TGTGCCAGCAGCGCTGGGCGGGGCACTGAAGCTTTCTTT
NA TRBJ2-1 NA TRBV10-3 CAISEGWWQFF TGTGCCATCAGTGAAGGGTGGTGGCAGTTCTTC
NA TRBJ1-1 NA TRBV11-3 CASSLTGNTEAFF TGTGCCAGCAGCTTAACAGGGAACACTGAAGCTTTCTTT
NA TRBJ2-7 NA TRBV6-5 CASSYDRGFEQYF TGTGCCAGCAGTTACGACAGAGGATTCGAGCAGTACTTC
few TRBJ2-7 NA TRBV19 CASSIGAGTYEQYF TGTGCCAGTAGTATAGGGGCAGGAACCTACGAGCAGTACTTC
few TRBJ1-1 NA TRBV29-1 CSVEGDTEAFF TGCAGCGTTGAGGGTGACACTGAAGCTTTCTTT
NA TRBJ1-4 NA TRBV27 CASSSEGRPNEKLFF TGTGCCAGCAGTTCCGAGGGAAGGCCCAATGAAAAACTGTTTTTT
NA TRBJ2-7 TRBD1 TRBV19 CASSPGQGTAHEQYF TGTGCCAGTAGTCCGGGACAGGGGACGGCCCACGAGCAGTACTTC
NA TRBJ1-2 NA TRBV12-5 CASGFLLRGDYGYTF TGTGCTAGTGGTTTCCTCCTGAGAGGGGACTATGGCTACACCTTC
NA TRBJ2-2 NA TRBV19 CASSIGPRGGELFF TGTGCCAGTAGTATCGGTCCGCGCGGCGGGGAGCTGTTTTTT
NA TRBJ2-3 TRBD1 TRBV11-2 CASSLKYGTGRTDTQYF TGTGCCAGCAGCTTAAAGTACGGGACAGGGAGGACAGATACGCAGTATTTT
few TRBJ1-1 NA TRBV27 CASSLYGKNTEAFF TGTGCCAGCAGTTTATACGGGAAGAACACTGAAGCTTTCTTT
NA TRBJ2-7 NA TRBV27 CASSLSSLTSSYEQYF TGTGCCAGCAGTTTATCTTCCCTTACTAGCTCCTACGAGCAGTACTTC
NA TRBJ2-7 NA TRBV6-1 CASSERGGAYEQYF TGTGCCAGCAGTGAAAGGGGGGGGGCCTACGAGCAGTACTTC
NA TRBJ2-7 TRBD2 TRBV19 CASSPAHSGGLDEQYF TGTGCCAGTAGCCCGGCCCATTCGGGAGGTTTGGACGAGCAGTACTTC
NA TRBJ2-7 NA TRBV5-8 CATSVGRHEQYF TGTGCCACCTCGGTGGGCAGGCACGAGCAGTACTTC
NA TRBJ1-2 NA TRBV27 CASSLLGFYGYTF TGTGCCAGCAGCCTATTGGGCTTTTATGGCTACACCTTC
NA TRBJ2-3 TRBD2 TRBV2 CASSEALAGTSTDTQYF TGTGCCAGCAGTGAAGCGTTAGCGGGAACTAGCACAGATACGCAGTATTTT
NA TRBJ2-1 NA TRBV5-6 CASSSRLVRYEQFF TGTGCCAGCAGCTCTCGACTAGTTAGGTATGAGCAGTTCTTC
NA TRBJ1-1 TRBD1 TRBV4-1 CASSTRTGRGTEAFF TGCGCCAGCAGCACCCGGACAGGGAGGGGTACTGAAGCTTTCTTT
once TRBJ2-7 TRBD2 TRBV7-2 CASSLETSGDEQYF TGTGCCAGCAGCTTAGAAACTAGCGGGGACGAGCAGTACTTC
NA TRBJ2-1 NA TRBV19 CASTNPGPRSFNEQFF TGTGCCAGTACCAATCCGGGACCGAGATCCTTCAATGAGCAGTTCTTC
few TRBJ1-5 NA TRBV11-3 CASTRWGRQPQHF TGTGCCAGCACCCGATGGGGGAGGCAGCCCCAGCATTTT
NA TRBJ1-1 TRBD1 TRBV5-1 CASTPRGDGYMNTEAFF TGCGCCAGCACTCCCAGGGGGGACGGCTATATGAACACTGAAGCTTTCTTT
NA TRBJ1-1 NA TRBV19 CASSPSTDMNTEAFF TGTGCCAGTAGTCCTTCGACAGACATGAACACTGAAGCTTTCTTT
NA TRBJ2-2 NA TRBV19 CASSWGAGELFF TGTGCCAGTAGTTGGGGGGCCGGGGAGCTGTTTTTT
NA TRBJ2-1 NA TRBV4-1 CASNLEGNEQFF TGCGCCAGCAACCTTGAGGGGAATGAGCAGTTCTTC
NA TRBJ2-7 NA TRBV25-1 CASSGLSSSYEQYF TGTGCCAGCAGTGGACTAAGCTCCTCCTACGAGCAGTACTTC
NA TRBJ2-7 TRBD2 TRBV6-5 CASSSSGTSGSYEQYF TGTGCCAGCAGTTCCTCCGGGACTAGCGGTTCCTACGAGCAGTACTTC
NA TRBJ2-1 TRBD2 TRBV5-8 CASSDGLAGVNNEQFF TGTGCCAGCAGCGACGGACTAGCGGGAGTAAACAATGAGCAGTTCTTC
NA TRBJ2-1 NA TRBV29-1 CSVELVSEQFF TGCAGCGTTGAACTAGTTTCTGAGCAGTTCTTC
NA TRBJ2-2 NA TRBV7-8 CASRAPYQGTGELFF TGTGCCAGCAGGGCCCCTTACCAGGGCACCGGGGAGCTGTTTTTT
NA TRBJ2-7 TRBD1 TRBV6-5 CASSLQGAYEQYF TGTGCCAGCAGTTTGCAGGGGGCCTACGAGCAGTACTTC
NA TRBJ1-1 NA TRBV7-8 CASSLYGNTEAFF TGTGCCAGCAGCTTATATGGGAACACTGAAGCTTTCTTT
NA TRBJ2-3 NA TRBV5-1 CASSSGVLSTDTQYF TGCGCCAGCAGCTCGGGTGTCTTAAGCACAGATACGCAGTATTTT
NA TRBJ2-1 TRBD1 TRBV4-1 CASSLPGGNEQFF TGCGCCAGCAGCCTCCCAGGGGGTAATGAGCAGTTCTTC
NA TRBJ2-2 NA TRBV11-2 CASSLSSSGELFF TGTGCCAGCAGCTTATCTAGCTCCGGGGAGCTGTTTTTT